This T cell receptor (beta chain) was found in a study of T cells after posttransplantation cyclophosphamide. Busulfan-fludarabine conditioning, marrow transplant, and cyclophosphamide on days +3 and +4 were administered. For this clone: Its cognate antigen is unknown.

Study-level findings and limits: TRB clonality was highly associated with recipient CMV seropositivity and reactivation. Later blood repertoires were often dominated by clones from the donor CD8+ memory compartment.

Germline V gene data show CDR1 as SGHVS and CDR2 as FNYEAQ. The CDR3 totals 13 residues. V lost 5 bases, J lost 4 bases, and 12 bases lay in between. Measured with immunoSEQ multiplex PCR; TCRdb has only the in-frame clones, and not every one. The sample yields 6,100 or so clones, roughly four fifths seen once. The rearrangement joins TRBV7-6 to TRBJ2-7, with D perhaps matching TRBD1 (7 bases). The sample here was PBMCs, taken roughly 45 months after allogeneic stem cell transplant with posttransplant cyclophosphamide. The clonotype originates from a male patient in his thirties who received an allogeneic stem cell transplant from a related donor, was CMV-positive, and had acute GVHD only. These T cells may partly come from the graft donor. CDR3 sequence (DNA): TGTGCCAGCAGCCAGACAGGGAGGTACGAGCAGTACTTC. Translated, it gives CASSQTGRYEQYF. The full variable domain, with the rest looked up from reference TRBV7-6 and TRBJ2-7, is GAGVSQSPRYKVTKRGQDVALRCDPISGHVSLYWYRQALGQGPEFLTYFNYEAQQDKSGLPNDRFSAERPEGSISTLTIQRTEQRDSAMYRCASSQTGRYEQYFGPGTRLTVT.